This T cell receptor (beta chain) stems from a study of response to subunit inactivated influenza vaccine. Study-level findings and limits: Authors suggested each seasonal influenza vaccination recruits few new T cells.

On this clonotype: Its specificity is not known.

Per germline, CDR1 SGHTA and CDR2 FQGNSA. V lost 5 bases and J lost 1, with 17 bases in between. The CDR3 length is 16 residues. TCRdb re-derived calls from the RT-PCR reads in MiXCR, one entry per CDR3 protein. The sample has 550,000 to 600,000 distinct CDR3 sequences; 12% are singletons. J is TRBJ1-1 and V is TRBV7-2; perhaps TRBD1 as D (5 bases). The receptor was derived from a man between 45 and 60 years old who received an inactivated influenza vaccine. The sequenced sample was PBMCs from blood, obtained on the day of vaccination. The CDR3: CASSRRARGGNTEAFF. The CDR3 DNA reads as TGTGCCAGCAGCCGCCGGGCGAGGGGCGGGAACACTGAAGCTTTCTTT.